The 3 T cell receptor beta chains reported below all come from one sample, sequenced in a study of naive and memory T cell subsets. The beta constant-region primer was an equimolar mix of two oligonucleotides covering TRBC1 and TRBC2. The ligated cDNA underwent four PCR rounds using SP2 and nested alpha and beta constant-region primers. TCRdb fed the UMI-ligation and nested PCR reads into MiXCR, producing one record per CDR3 protein. The data show 20,000 to 25,000 distinct CDR3 sequences, with about 10% seen just once and 22% held by the top ten. What was sequenced was central memory CD8+ T cells from blood. The receptors were gathered from a human donor in good health.

The table lists this clonotype with many counts. This chain joins TRBV7-9 and TRBJ2-3; 10 bases fit TRBD2. Unmatched junction bases numbered 6, after V lost 1 base and J lost 2 bases. The CDR3 spans 17 residues. Germline-derived CDR1 and CDR2 are SEHNR and FQNEAQ (reference sequence). As DNA, the CDR3 is TGTGCCAGCAGCTTAGGGACTAGCGGAGGGCACACAGATACGCAGTATTTT. This codes for CASSLGTSGGHTDTQYF.

The DNA for the CDR3 is TGCGCCAGCAGCTGGGACGAGAAAGATTCAACTAATGAAAAACTGTTTTTT. Protein product: CASSWDEKDSTNEKLFF. V usage is TRBV5-1 and J usage is TRBJ1-4; D perhaps matches TRBD1 (5 bases). V lost 3 bases and J 0 bases, leaving 15 bases between the germline ends. The CDR3 covers 17 residues. The germline V gene has CDR1 SGHRS and CDR2 YFSETQ.

In this sample, this clonotype is medium-sized. The chain carries TRBV7-9 and TRBJ1-6; D call uncertain. V was clipped by 7 bases and J by 1 base, with 8 bases between them. Germline values: CDR1 SEHNR, CDR2 FQNEAQ (reference sequence). This CDR3 has 14 residues. This CDR3 reads CASKERSYNSPLHF. As DNA, the CDR3 is TGTGCCAGCAAGGAAAGGTCCTATAATTCACCCCTCCACTTT.